One T cell receptor (beta chain) is described in this entry. The protocol was immunoSEQ multiplex PCR, while the TCRdb copy is restricted to in-frame clones and leaves out a portion. The table has over 40,000 clones, approximately 90% seen once. The data were obtained in a study of OX40 agonist ivuxolimab in advanced cancers. This sequence was found in an adult with an advanced solid tumor such as melanoma, head and neck, liver or kidney cancer. Specimen: CD4+ or CD8+ T cells sorted from blood, collected in a trial of the OX40 agonist ivuxolimab.

The CDR3 is CASSQGQGTSLFF. In DNA form, the CDR3 reads TGTGCCAGCAGCCAGGGACAGGGAACGTCACTGTTTTTT. The chain joins TRBV7-9 to TRBJ1-4; 9 nucleotides match TRBD1. The CDR3 is 13 residues long. V was clipped by 5 bases and J by 13 bases; unmatched bases: 8. In germline, CDR1 is SEHNR, CDR2 FQNEAQ (reference sequence). Together with reference TRBV7-9 and TRBJ1-4, the CDR3 gives the full variable domain: DTGVSQNPRHKITKRGQNVTFRCDPISEHNRLYWYRQTLGQGPEFLTYFQNEAQLEKSRLLSDRFSAERPKGSFSTLEIQRTEQGDSAMYLCASSQGQGTSLFFGSGTQLSVL.